The 19 T cell receptor beta chains below come from one sample, sequenced in a study of response to subunit inactivated influenza vaccine. TCRdb re-called the RT-PCR reads with MiXCR, one entry per CDR3 protein. The table includes 530,000 or so distinct CDR3 sequences, approximately 10% detected once. Here the sequenced sample was PBMCs from blood, taken on the day of vaccination. Every receptor here comes from a man aged 45-65 years who received an inactivated influenza vaccine.

The chain has TRBV5-6 and TRBJ2-2, with 14 nucleotides matching TRBD2. Germline-derived CDR1 and CDR2 are SGHDT and YYEEEE. The CDR3 has 15 residues. J was trimmed by 9 bases and V by 4 bases; bases with no gene match: 5. The CDR3 reads CASSPGLAGVRELFF. For the CDR3, the DNA is TGTGCCAGCAGCCCGGGACTAGCGGGAGTTCGGGAGCTGTTTTTT.

There are a few counts of this clonotype. V gene TRBV18 combines with J gene TRBJ2-3, with 8 positions matching TRBD2. The ends lost 5 bases at V and 4 bases at J; junction bases unmatched: 2. This CDR3 is 13 amino acids long. CDR1 KGHSH and CDR2 LQKENI come from the germline V gene. The CDR3 DNA reads TGTGCCAGCTCAGTAGCGGGATCAGATACGCAGTATTTT. Translated: CASSVAGSDTQYF.

Only a few counts were recorded for this clonotype. The chain combines TRBV3-1 with TRBJ2-3; D is possibly TRBD2 (6 bases). This CDR3 is 16 amino acids long. The germline gives CDR1 LGHDT, CDR2 YNNKEL (reference sequence). V was cut by 4 bases and J by 1 base, with 15 bases left in between. The DNA of the CDR3 is TGTGCCAGCAGCCCTCAGGAGGGGACGCGCACAGATACGCAGTATTTT. Its protein product is CASSPQEGTRTDTQYF.

V and J are TRBV2 and TRBJ2-5; D unresolved. This CDR3 contains 10 residues. Looked up from germline, CDR1 is SNHLY and CDR2 is FYNNEI. V lost 5 bases and J 5 bases, leaving 3 bases between the germline ends. As DNA, the CDR3 is TGTGCCAGCAGTTTTGAGACCCAGTACTTC. This encodes CASSFETQYF.

The J gene is TRBJ2-1, the V gene TRBV6-1; the match to TRBD2 covers 8 bases. The germline V gene encodes CDR1 MNHNS and CDR2 SASEGT. V gave up 6 bases and J gave up 2 bases; unmatched junction bases: 6. This CDR3 spans 15 amino acids. CDR3 sequence: CASRKGLGAYNEQFF. The CDR3 DNA reads as TGTGCCAGCAGAAAGGGACTAGGGGCCTACAATGAGCAGTTCTTC.

This clonotype has just a few counts. The genes are TRBV6-2 or TRBV6-3 and TRBJ1-5; TRBD1 aligns across 8 bases. V was clipped by 6 bases and J by 0 bases; unmatched bases: 10. The germline gives CDR1 MNHEY, CDR2 SVGEGT. The CDR3 has 17 residues. The CDR3 nucleotides are TGTGCCAGCAGAACCCCAGGGGGCGCGTATAGCAATCAGCCCCAGCATTTT. Its protein is CASRTPGGAYSNQPQHF.

J is TRBJ2-7 and V is TRBV5-1, with 10 positions matching TRBD1. CDR1 and CDR2 (germline): SGHRS, YFSETQ. The length of the CDR3 is 14 residues. The V gene end was trimmed by 4 bases and the J gene end by 4 bases; junction bases not matched to a gene: 5. This CDR3 is CASSTQGQGYEQYF. CDR3 sequence (DNA): TGCGCCAGCAGCACCCAGGGACAGGGGTACGAGCAGTACTTC.

This clonotype has just a few counts. The chain uses TRBV10-2 and TRBJ1-1, with D unclear. The CDR3 has 12 residues. CDR1 is WSHSY, CDR2 SAAADI, per germline. V shed 3 bases and J shed 5 bases, with 7 bases lying between them. The CDR3: CASSDSLTEAFF. CDR3 DNA sequence: TGCGCCAGCAGTGACTCCCTGACTGAAGCTTTCTTT.

The gene calls are TRBV12-3 or TRBV12-4 and TRBJ2-2, with 7 nucleotides matching TRBD2. The CDR3 totals 16 residues. Trimming cost V 1 base and J 4 bases; bases outside gene matches: 6. The CDR3: CASSLGPGGGTGELFF. The CDR3 nucleotides are TGTGCCAGCAGTTTAGGTCCGGGAGGAGGCACCGGGGAGCTGTTTTTT.

This clonotype was observed a handful of times. J is TRBJ2-3 and V is TRBV7-6, with D possibly being TRBD1 or TRBD2 (5 bases each). Deletions cut 1 base from V and 5 bases from J, with 19 bases between. Germline loops: CDR1 SGHVS, CDR2 FNYEAQ. This CDR3 has 17 amino acids. The CDR3 protein is CASSLVESSRTGDTQYF. The CDR3 DNA reads TGTGCCAGCAGCTTAGTGGAGTCTAGCAGAACAGGAGATACGCAGTATTTT.

V usage is TRBV11-2 and J usage is TRBJ2-2; D might be TRBD1 or TRBD2, each matching 5 bases. The CDR3 runs to 15 residues. Germline V gene data show CDR1 as SGHAT and CDR2 as FQNNGV. V was shortened by 5 bases and J by 2 bases, with 12 bases between the two germline ends. The CDR3 sequence is CASSEGRLNTGELFF. CDR3 DNA sequence: TGTGCCAGCAGCGAGGGGCGGCTTAACACCGGGGAGCTGTTTTTT.

This clonotype has at least ten counts. V gene TRBV12-3 or TRBV12-4 combines with J gene TRBJ2-5; D possibly corresponds to TRBD2 (6 bases). The CDR3 is made up of 13 amino acids. V was shortened by 6 bases and J by 2 bases, with 10 bases between the two germline ends. CDR3 nucleotide sequence: TGTGCCAGCAGCCCGGGAGCGCAAGAGACCCAGTACTTC. It specifies CASSPGAQETQYF.

This clonotype was seen a few times. The chain carries TRBV18 and TRBJ1-5; no definite D call. The V gene lost 3 bases and the J gene lost 4 bases, with 7 bases spanning the gap. The CDR3 loop spans 13 amino acids. Germline lookup yields CDR1 KGHSH and CDR2 LQKENI. CDR3 in amino acids: CASSPTENQPQHF. DNA of the CDR3: TGTGCCAGCTCACCGACGGAGAATCAGCCCCAGCATTTT.

This clonotype was counted between two and nine times. The genes are TRBV6-2 or TRBV6-3 and TRBJ1-1; TRBD1 is a possible D gene (5 bases). Germline CDR1 is MNHEY and CDR2 is SVGEGT. The CDR3 is 12 amino acids. V was clipped by 0 bases and J by 9 bases, with 8 bases between them. The CDR3: CASSYSTGKAFF. The CDR3 DNA is TGTGCCAGCAGTTACTCTACAGGAAAAGCTTTCTTT.

The rearrangement links TRBV18 to TRBJ2-6, with TRBD1 matching over 8 bases. Trimming took 3 bases from V and 2 from J; bases not matched to a gene: 6. The CDR3 sequence is 17 residues long. Germline CDR1 is KGHSH and CDR2 is LQKENI. In DNA, the CDR3 is TGTGCCAGCTCACCCGGACAGGGAATAACTGGGGCCAACGTCCTGACTTTC. It is translated as CASSPGQGITGANVLTF.

This clonotype was seen ten or more times. V is TRBV5-1 and J is TRBJ2-1, with D perhaps given as TRBD1 or TRBD2 (6 bases each). Germline V gene data show CDR1 as SGHRS and CDR2 as YFSETQ. Between the trimmed V and J ends, which lost 4 bases and 7 bases, there was a span of 15 bases. CDR3 length: 14 residues. The CDR3 DNA sequence: TGCGCCAGCAGCCTGGGGGGCCAGAGTAATGAGCAGTTCTTC. Protein sequence: CASSLGGQSNEQFF.

The sample holds many counts of this clonotype. V is TRBV7-6 and J is TRBJ2-3; D is unresolved. This CDR3 is 12 amino acids long. Germline V CDR1 and CDR2: SGHVS, FNYEAQ. The V end lost 5 bases, the J end lost 4 bases, and 7 bases lay between the germline ends. The CDR3 DNA reads as TGTGCCAGCAGCCGTCCAGCAGATACGCAGTATTTT. This translates into CASSRPADTQYF. Filled out from reference TRBV7-6 and TRBJ2-3, the complete variable domain reads GAGVSQSPRYKVTKRGQDVALRCDPISGHVSLYWYRQALGQGPEFLTYFNYEAQQDKSGLPNDRFSAERPEGSISTLTIQRTEQRDSAMYRCASSRPADTQYFGPGTRLTVL.

There are many counts of this clonotype. This may be a read error, as it is one base from a much larger clone. The V gene is TRBV28, the J gene TRBJ1-5, with no clear D. Germline values: CDR1 MDHEN, CDR2 SYDVKM. V was trimmed by 1 base and J by 3 bases, leaving 4 bases between them. The CDR3 is made up of 13 amino acids. Here the CDR3 DNA reads TGTGCCAGCAGTTTATCGGTCAATCAGCCCCAGCATTTT. It yields the protein CASSLSVNQPQHF.

This chain connects TRBV11-3 to TRBJ1-1, with D perhaps TRBD1 (5 bases). CDR1 SGHNT and CDR2 YENEEA come from the germline V gene. The V gene lost 6 bases and the J gene lost 1 base, with 12 bases spanning the gap. CDR3 length: 14 amino acids. CDR3 loop: CASSQPGPNTEAFF. In DNA form, the CDR3 reads TGTGCCAGCAGTCAGCCGGGACCGAACACTGAAGCTTTCTTT.